The clone carrying this T cell receptor beta chain was found many times. Patients were excluded for uncontrolled infection, other autoimmune disease, pregnancy or lactation. There are 17 residues in the CDR3. Deletions cut 3 bases from V and 1 base from J, with 17 bases between. Germline CDR1 and CDR2: SGHRS and YFSETQ. This sample was taken from a study of T cells in Graves' hyperthyroidism and ophthalmopathy. The TCR beta CDR3 regions underwent amplification using RNA transcripts as the source. The HTBI primer set was used in a first-round RT-PCR of the TCR CDR3. Using its own MiXCR run on the multiplex PCR reads, TCRdb lists one record per CDR3 protein. The sample records about 590,000 distinct CDR3 sequences, 15% to 18% being singletons.

The sample consisted of blood. The chain employs TRBV5-1 and TRBJ2-1; the D gene is possibly TRBD2 (5 bases). The clonotype was recovered from a woman under 40 with Graves' hyperthyroidism. The CDR3 DNA sequence: TGCGCCAGCAGCTCCTTTCCCGGGGTTTTATCCTACAATGAGCAGTTCTTC. Its protein product is CASSSFPGVLSYNEQFF.